Following are 19 T cell receptor beta chains from one sample sequenced in a study of blood T cells in healthy people across ages. Sample-barcoded 5' priming and a J-beta primer mix drove a second PCR of roughly 7 to 11 cycles. MiXCR, run by TCRdb on the 5' RACE reads, gives a single entry per CDR3 protein. The sample lists fewer than 800,000 distinct CDR3 sequences, over 20% seen once, with roughly 3.7% in the top ten. Sequencing was done on a sample of blood. The receptors shown here come from a man between 65 and 85 years old in good health.

Details on this clonotype: This CDR3 is missing its conserved last phenylalanine or tryptophan, likely due to a read error. This chain links TRBV4-1 with TRBJ2-5, with 7 positions matching TRBD1. With 1 base clipped from V and 4 bases from J, the junction kept 3 bases outside the gene matches. This CDR3 is built from 14 residues. Germline V lookup: CDR1 MGHRA, CDR2 YSYEKL. DNA of the CDR3: TGCGCCAGCAGCCAAGTGACAGGGACAGAGACCCAGTACCTC. Translating it yields CASSQVTGTETQYL.

The CDR3 DNA follows: TGCAGTGCTCGGGACAGGGGGGTGACTAACTATGGCTACACCTTC. It codes for CSARDRGVTNYGYTF. The genes are TRBV20-1 and TRBJ1-2; 11 positions match TRBD1. Germline CDR1 is DFQATT and CDR2 is SNEGSKA (reference sequence). Trimming removed 5 bases from V and 0 bases from J; junction bases left unmatched: 5. The CDR3 is made up of 15 amino acids.

This clonotype was seen only a few times. The chain recombines TRBV18 with TRBJ1-2; perhaps TRBD1 as D (6 bases). The CDR3 totals 15 residues. V was shortened by 2 bases and J by 4 bases, with 14 bases between the two germline ends. The germline V gene has CDR1 KGHSH and CDR2 LQKENI. In DNA form, the CDR3 reads TGTGCCAGCTCACCAAGACAGGAGGAAGGCTATGGCTACACCTTC. It yields the protein CASSPRQEEGYGYTF.

The CDR3 DNA reads TGTGCCAGCAGTTACTCGTGGGGGGCCGCCGGAGAAGCTTTCTTT. Translating gives CASSYSWGAAGEAFF. The V and J genes are TRBV6-5 and TRBJ1-1; D perhaps matches TRBD1 (6 bases). The germline V gene has CDR1 MNHEY and CDR2 SVGAGI. V was trimmed by 0 bases and J by 8 bases, leaving 16 bases between them. This CDR3 comprises 15 residues.

The chain links TRBV9 to TRBJ2-2; TRBD1 agrees at 10 bases. Germline V lookup: CDR1 SGDLS, CDR2 YYNGEE. This CDR3 region has 15 residues. V shed 4 bases and J 7 bases; nucleotides not matched to a gene: 7. For the CDR3, the DNA is TGTGCCAGCAGCCCTCGACAGGGGGCGGTCGGGGAGCTGTTTTTT. Its protein product is CASSPRQGAVGELFF. Drawing the rest from reference TRBV9 and TRBJ2-2, the complete variable domain is DSGVTQTPKHLITATGQRVTLRCSPRSGDLSVYWYQQSLDQGLQFLIQYYNGEERAKGNILERFSAQQFPDLHSELNLSSLELGDSALYFCASSPRQGAVGELFFGEGSRLTVL.

V and J are TRBV7-3 and TRBJ2-3; 7 nucleotides match TRBD2. There are 16 residues in the CDR3. V shed 0 bases, J shed 4 bases, and the junction held 7 bases outside the gene matches. Germline CDR1 and CDR2: SGHTA and FQGTGA. The CDR3 nucleotides read TGTGCCAGCAGCTTAACCGGCGGGAGTTTTGCAGATACGCAGTATTTT. It codes for CASSLTGGSFADTQYF.

This clonotype was picked up many times. The chain recombines TRBV14 with TRBJ2-7, with a tentative D call TRBD2 (6 bases). Between the trimmed V and J ends, which lost 8 bases and 1 base, there was a span of 12 bases. Germline V gene sequence: CDR1 SGHDN, CDR2 FVKESK. The CDR3 covers 13 residues. The CDR3 here is CASGKTSSYEQYF. As DNA, the CDR3 is TGTGCCAGCGGCAAGACTAGTTCCTACGAGCAGTACTTC. The entire variable domain, with the rest obtained from reference TRBV14 and TRBJ2-7, is as follows: EAGVTQFPSHSVIEKGQTVTLRCDPISGHDNLYWYRRVMGKEIKFLLHFVKESKQDESGMPNNRFLAERTGGTYSTLKVQPAELEDSGVYFCASGKTSSYEQYFGPGTRLTVT.

The chain uses TRBV30 and TRBJ1-4; a possible D gene is TRBD1 (5 bases). V dropped 0 bases and J dropped 13 bases, with 15 bases sitting between them. Germline lookup yields CDR1 GTSNPN and CDR2 SVGIG (reference sequence). The CDR3 contains 13 residues. In DNA form, the CDR3 reads TGTGCCTGGAGTGTACAGGTTGAGACTAGACTGTTTTTT. Translation: CAWSVQVETRLFF.

This clonotype has a handful of counts. The rearrangement links TRBV11-3 to TRBJ2-1; 7 bases align to TRBD2. Germline V gene sequence: CDR1 SGHNT, CDR2 YENEEA. The J segment lost 6 bases and the V segment lost 6 bases, leaving 11 bases of the junction unmatched. This CDR3 is built from 15 residues. The CDR3, as DNA: TGTGCCAGCAGTCCTAGTGGACTAGGGAGCAATGAGCAGTTCTTC. Its translation is CASSPSGLGSNEQFF.

This clonotype was counted a few times. In nucleotides, the CDR3 is TGTGCCAGCAGTTTATCGTTCGTTGGGGGAAACACCATATATTTT. Translation: CASSLSFVGGNTIYF. The rearrangement links TRBV27 to TRBJ1-3; D not certain. V was trimmed by 0 bases and J by 4 bases, leaving 10 bases between them. In germline, CDR1 is MNHEY, CDR2 SMNVEV (reference sequence). This CDR3 contains 15 residues.

Points on this clonotype: At one end the junction does not follow the germline gene, possibly because of a read error. The chain links TRBV12-3 or TRBV12-4 to TRBJ2-6, with unresolved D. This CDR3 region has 15 residues. As DNA, the CDR3 is TGTCCCAGCAGTTTTGAAGCTACTGGGGCCAACGTCCTGACTTTC. Its translation is CPSSFEATGANVLTF.

The V and J genes are TRBV28 and TRBJ1-4, with D possibly being TRBD1 (5 bases). Germline-derived CDR1 and CDR2 are MDHEN and SYDVKM. V was pared by 3 bases and J by 3 bases, with 11 bases between. The CDR3 is 15 amino acids. This CDR3 reads CASSLGGSANEKLFF. CDR3 DNA: TGTGCCAGCAGTTTGGGGGGGAGTGCTAATGAAAAACTGTTTTTT.

This clonotype turned up a few times. V gene TRBV28 combines with J gene TRBJ2-2; D is possibly TRBD1 (5 bases). The ends were cut back, 7 bases at V and 5 bases at J, with 14 bases in the middle. The CDR3 covers 14 residues. The germline CDR1 and CDR2 sequences are MDHEN and SYDVKM. The CDR3 nucleotides are TGTGCCAGCACCCAGACAGATCCAACCGGGGAGCTGTTTTTT. Amino acid sequence: CASTQTDPTGELFF.

The chain carries TRBV20-1 and TRBJ2-7; no firm D call. CDR3 length: 12 residues. V lost 5 bases and J 0 bases, leaving 8 bases between the germline ends. Germline CDR1 and CDR2: DFQATT and SNEGSKA (reference sequence). The CDR3 is CSALRNSYEQYF. The CDR3 region has the DNA TGCAGTGCTCTGCGGAACTCCTACGAGCAGTACTTC.

V and J are TRBV6-5 and TRBJ2-1, with 7 bases lining up with TRBD2. Germline loops: CDR1 MNHEY, CDR2 SVGAGI. V was pared by 4 bases and J by 8 bases, with 14 bases of the junction left unmatched. This CDR3 is 16 amino acids long. As DNA, the CDR3 is TGTGCCAGCAGTTTGACGGGGGGAACGGCCTCCCATGAGCAGTTCTTC. Translated: CASSLTGGTASHEQFF.

The chain joins TRBV6-4 to TRBJ2-2; 14 nucleotides line up with TRBD2. V shed 10 bases, J shed 4 bases, and the junction held 14 bases outside the gene matches. This CDR3 spans 18 amino acids. CDR1 and CDR2 from the germline V gene are MRHNA and SNTAGT. CDR3 protein: CAKRCGTSGSPGTGELFF. In DNA form, the CDR3 reads TGTGCCAAGAGATGCGGGACTAGCGGGAGCCCGGGCACCGGGGAGCTGTTTTTT.

This clonotype was counted between two and nine times. Since a much larger clone is just one base distant, this may be a read error. V usage is TRBV6-5 and J usage is TRBJ2-1; a possible D gene is TRBD2 (5 bases). The CDR3 extends over 13 amino acids. V dropped 4 bases and J dropped 1 base, with 5 bases sitting between them. Germline loops: CDR1 MNHEY, CDR2 SVGAGI. The CDR3 loop reads CASSCGSYNEQFF. The CDR3 DNA reads TGTGCCAGCAGTTGCGGGTCCTACAATGAGCAGTTCTTC.

This clonotype came up a few times. The chain recombines TRBV4-3 with TRBJ2-1; D may be TRBD2 (5 bases). This CDR3 is built from 16 residues. The germline gives CDR1 LGHNA, CDR2 YSLEER. Trimming pared 0 bases from V and 1 base from J, leaving 10 bases between. CDR3 DNA sequence: TGCGCCAGCAGCCAAGATGCGGGTAGGTCCTACAATGAGCAGTTCTTC. It specifies CASSQDAGRSYNEQFF.

This clonotype was counted between two and nine times. The chain is built from TRBV7-9 and TRBJ2-7; 8 bases fit TRBD2. Germline V lookup: CDR1 SEHNR, CDR2 FQNEAQ (reference sequence). The trim removed 4 bases at V and 12 bases at J, leaving 8 bases unmatched. The CDR3 is made up of 12 amino acids. The CDR3 loop reads CASSSPSGSLYF. The CDR3 DNA reads TGTGCCAGCAGCTCACCAAGCGGGAGCTTGTACTTC.